The rows below give T cell receptor beta chains drawn from one sample of a study of cytomegalovirus exposure and HLA in healthy donors. TCRdb's table, derived via immunoSEQ multiplex PCR, lists solely in-frame clones and lacks some. This table holds approximately 76,000 clones, about 94% found once. The sequencing sample was made of PBMCs. Every receptor here comes from a woman between 18 and 29 years old in good health and CMV-seronegative. The CDR3 runs from the conserved cysteine through the conserved F or W. A D gene is named only where the DNA matches it firmly. Size is stated for part of the rows, as once, few or many counts, or as a class when the clone is expanded.

v_gene: TRBV19; abundance: -; d_gene: -; j_gene: TRBJ1-2; CDR3aa: CASSQLEGYTF; CDR3nt: TGTGCCAGTAGTCAGCTAGAGGGCTACACCTTC
v_gene: TRBV11-2; abundance: -; d_gene: -; j_gene: TRBJ2-7; CDR3aa: CASSLGWQYEQYF; CDR3nt: TGTGCCAGCAGCTTAGGGTGGCAATACGAGCAGTACTTC
v_gene: TRBV6-6; abundance: -; d_gene: -; j_gene: TRBJ1-3; CDR3aa: CASSPLSSGNTIYF; CDR3nt: TGTGCCAGCAGTCCACTAAGCTCTGGAAACACCATATATTTT
v_gene: TRBV29-1; abundance: -; d_gene: -; j_gene: TRBJ2-2; CDR3aa: CSGDDSNTGELFF; CDR3nt: TGCAGCGGCGATGACTCGAACACCGGGGAGCTGTTTTTT
v_gene: TRBV7-2; abundance: -; d_gene: -; j_gene: TRBJ2-3; CDR3aa: CASSSRVTDTQYF; CDR3nt: TGTGCCAGCAGCAGCAGGGTCACAGATACGCAGTATTTT
v_gene: TRBV9; abundance: -; d_gene: -; j_gene: TRBJ2-7; CDR3aa: CASSVTEVDEQYF; CDR3nt: TGTGCCAGCAGCGTCACAGAAGTGGACGAGCAGTACTTC
v_gene: TRBV7-6; abundance: -; d_gene: -; j_gene: TRBJ2-3; CDR3aa: CASRVAGGVTDTQFF; CDR3nt: TGTGCCAGCAGAGTGGCCGGGGGTGTCACAGATACGCAGTTTTTT
v_gene: TRBV7-6; abundance: once; d_gene: -; j_gene: TRBJ2-5; CDR3aa: CASSLAQGETQYF; CDR3nt: TGTGCCAGCAGCTTAGCGCAGGGAGAGACCCAGTACTTC
v_gene: TRBV19; abundance: -; d_gene: TRBD2; j_gene: TRBJ2-7; CDR3aa: CASRKTGTSGRLGYEQYF; CDR3nt: TGTGCCAGTAGAAAAACCGGGACTAGCGGGAGACTTGGCTACGAGCAGTACTTC
v_gene: TRBV19; abundance: -; d_gene: TRBD1; j_gene: TRBJ2-7; CDR3aa: CASSIGTGAEQYF; CDR3nt: TGTGCCAGTAGTATCGGGACAGGGGCCGAGCAGTACTTC
v_gene: TRBV6-6; abundance: -; d_gene: TRBD1; j_gene: TRBJ1-1; CDR3aa: CASILGTGFEAFF; CDR3nt: TGTGCCAGCATCCTAGGGACAGGGTTCGAAGCTTTCTTT
v_gene: TRBV7-9; abundance: -; d_gene: -; j_gene: TRBJ1-2; CDR3aa: CASSTYRDGYTF; CDR3nt: TGTGCCAGCAGCACCTACAGGGACGGCTACACCTTC
v_gene: TRBV7-6; abundance: -; d_gene: -; j_gene: TRBJ2-7; CDR3aa: CASSSPVSDSYEQYF; CDR3nt: TGTGCCAGCAGCTCACCGGTTTCTGACTCCTACGAGCAGTACTTC
v_gene: TRBV10-1; abundance: -; d_gene: -; j_gene: TRBJ2-7; CDR3aa: CASSESGLYEQYF; CDR3nt: TGCGCCAGCAGTGAGTCGGGGCTCTACGAGCAGTACTTC
v_gene: TRBV5-1; abundance: -; d_gene: TRBD1; j_gene: TRBJ2-5; CDR3aa: CASSLGRMDRVSETQYF; CDR3nt: TGCGCCAGCAGCTTGGGGAGAATGGACAGGGTTTCAGAGACCCAGTACTTC
v_gene: TRBV11-2; abundance: -; d_gene: TRBD1; j_gene: TRBJ1-2; CDR3aa: CASSYPGGGTANYGYTF; CDR3nt: TGTGCCAGCAGCTACCCCGGTGGAGGGACAGCTAACTATGGCTACACCTTC
v_gene: TRBV9; abundance: -; d_gene: -; j_gene: TRBJ2-1; CDR3aa: CASSVRGLANEQFF; CDR3nt: TGTGCCAGCAGCGTCAGGGGTTTAGCCAATGAGCAGTTCTTC
v_gene: TRBV27; abundance: -; d_gene: TRBD1; j_gene: TRBJ1-2; CDR3aa: CASSLSTTTGYINGYTF; CDR3nt: TGTGCCAGCAGTTTATCTACGACGACAGGGTATATCAATGGCTACACCTTC
v_gene: TRBV9; abundance: few; d_gene: -; j_gene: TRBJ1-6; CDR3aa: CASSVASGDSPLHF; CDR3nt: TGTGCCAGCAGCGTAGCGTCCGGGGATTCACCCCTCCACTTT
v_gene: TRBV10-3; abundance: once; d_gene: TRBD1; j_gene: TRBJ2-5; CDR3aa: CAISGGQGDGYQETQYF; CDR3nt: TGTGCCATCAGTGGGGGGCAGGGGGATGGCTACCAAGAGACCCAGTACTTC
v_gene: TRBV10-1; abundance: -; d_gene: TRBD1; j_gene: TRBJ2-1; CDR3aa: CASSEARTGVGNEQFF; CDR3nt: TGCGCCAGCAGTGAGGCCCGGACAGGGGTAGGGAATGAGCAGTTCTTC
v_gene: TRBV12-5; abundance: -; d_gene: -; j_gene: TRBJ2-7; CDR3aa: CASGLETDITYEQYF; CDR3nt: TGTGCTAGTGGTTTGGAGACCGACATAACCTACGAGCAGTACTTC
v_gene: TRBV6-5; abundance: once; d_gene: TRBD1; j_gene: TRBJ2-7; CDR3aa: CASSHPGQTDYEQYF; CDR3nt: TGTGCCAGCAGCCACCCGGGACAGACAGACTACGAGCAGTACTTC
v_gene: TRBV19; abundance: once; d_gene: TRBD1; j_gene: TRBJ1-6; CDR3aa: CASTRTGEDSPLHF; CDR3nt: TGTGCCAGTACCCGGACAGGGGAGGATTCACCCCTCCACTTT
v_gene: TRBV5-1; abundance: once; d_gene: TRBD2; j_gene: TRBJ2-2; CDR3aa: CASSLGLAGDSTGELFF; CDR3nt: TGCGCCAGCAGCTTGGGACTAGCGGGAGACAGCACCGGGGAGCTGTTTTTT
v_gene: TRBV11-3; abundance: -; d_gene: TRBD2; j_gene: TRBJ2-1; CDR3aa: CASSASAGGTNEQFF; CDR3nt: TGTGCCAGCAGTGCATCGGCGGGAGGAACAAATGAGCAGTTCTTC
v_gene: TRBV19; abundance: -; d_gene: TRBD1; j_gene: TRBJ1-4; CDR3aa: CASRRTGGEKLFF; CDR3nt: TGTGCCAGTCGCCGAACAGGGGGTGAAAAACTGTTTTTT
v_gene: TRBV5-5; abundance: -; d_gene: -; j_gene: TRBJ1-4; CDR3aa: CASSQRGAYLREKLFF; CDR3nt: TGTGCCAGCAGCCAAAGGGGCGCATACCTGAGGGAAAAACTGTTTTTT
v_gene: TRBV4-1; abundance: -; d_gene: -; j_gene: TRBJ1-3; CDR3aa: CASSQVFNRGVKRDSRNTIYF; CDR3nt: TGCGCCAGCAGCCAAGTCTTTAACCGCGGGGTTAAGCGGGACTCGAGAAACACCATATATTTT
v_gene: TRBV4-2; abundance: -; d_gene: TRBD2; j_gene: TRBJ2-1; CDR3aa: CASSPLAGASYNEQFF; CDR3nt: TGTGCCAGCAGCCCACTAGCGGGGGCGTCCTACAATGAGCAGTTCTTC
v_gene: TRBV7-2; abundance: -; d_gene: TRBD2; j_gene: TRBJ2-5; CDR3aa: CASSATSGPQETQYF; CDR3nt: TGTGCCAGCAGCGCGACTAGCGGCCCCCAAGAGACCCAGTACTTC
v_gene: TRBV5-1; abundance: -; d_gene: -; j_gene: TRBJ1-1; CDR3aa: CASSPRGATEAFF; CDR3nt: TGCGCCAGCAGCCCCCGGGGGGCTACTGAAGCTTTCTTT
v_gene: TRBV2; abundance: -; d_gene: -; j_gene: TRBJ2-7; CDR3aa: CAINLWGVTSYEQYF; CDR3nt: TGTGCCATCAACCTGTGGGGGGTAACCTCCTACGAGCAGTACTTC
v_gene: TRBV19; abundance: -; d_gene: -; j_gene: TRBJ1-2; CDR3aa: CASSAVRETYGYTF; CDR3nt: TGTGCCAGTAGTGCGGTCAGAGAAACCTATGGCTACACCTTC
v_gene: TRBV5-1; abundance: -; d_gene: -; j_gene: TRBJ1-1; CDR3aa: CASSYLGRNTEAFF; CDR3nt: TGCGCCAGCAGCTACCTGGGGCGGAACACTGAAGCTTTCTTT
v_gene: TRBV18; abundance: -; d_gene: TRBD1; j_gene: TRBJ1-1; CDR3aa: CASSPVGDRELIGTEAFF; CDR3nt: TGTGCCAGCTCACCAGTAGGGGACAGGGAGTTGATTGGAACTGAAGCTTTCTTT
v_gene: TRBV15; abundance: -; d_gene: -; j_gene: TRBJ2-2; CDR3aa: CATSSDEALPTPGELFF; CDR3nt: TGTGCCACCAGCAGCGATGAGGCGCTACCCACCCCCGGGGAGCTGTTTTTT
v_gene: TRBV10-2; abundance: -; d_gene: -; j_gene: TRBJ2-2; CDR3aa: CASMQGLTGELFF; CDR3nt: TGCGCCAGCATGCAGGGCCTCACCGGGGAGCTGTTTTTT
v_gene: TRBV7-6; abundance: -; d_gene: -; j_gene: TRBJ1-6; CDR3aa: CASSLEARSSPLHF; CDR3nt: TGTGCCAGCAGCCTTGAGGCCCGGAGTTCACCCCTCCACTTT
v_gene: TRBV4-2; abundance: -; d_gene: TRBD2; j_gene: TRBJ2-3; CDR3aa: CASSQDQTSGGGSTDTQYF; CDR3nt: TGTGCCAGCAGCCAAGACCAGACTAGCGGGGGGGGTAGCACAGATACGCAGTATTTT